The present entry profiles one TCR beta chain with its context. What it binds is not known. TCRdb passed the 5' RACE reads through MiXCR, listing each CDR3 protein once. Found here are roughly 710,000 distinct CDR3 sequences, 6.1% of them singletons; the top ten hold 1.5% to 2%. Every one of the donors was a healthy Caucasian. The entry originates in a study of identical twins. Study observations and caveats: Weaker excess twin sharing was observed in beta out-of-frame sequences. Insertions were reduced in abundant cord blood beta clonotypes but not in memory repertoires. Model-predicted out-of-frame TCR alpha sharing fell below observed values in monozygotic twins.

Germline CDR1 reads LGHDT; CDR2 reads YNNKEL (reference sequence). The CDR3 length is 15 residues. Trimming stripped 3 bases from V and 8 bases from J, with 19 bases between. This TCR derives from a man younger than 30 in good health. Sequencing was done on a sample of naive T cells sorted from blood. V usage is TRBV3-1 and J usage is TRBJ2-5; D may be TRBD2 (5 bases). The CDR3 sequence: CASSQDRLLGNTQYF. CDR3 sequence (DNA): TGTGCCAGCAGCCAGGATAGACTACTCGGGAATACCCAGTACTTC.